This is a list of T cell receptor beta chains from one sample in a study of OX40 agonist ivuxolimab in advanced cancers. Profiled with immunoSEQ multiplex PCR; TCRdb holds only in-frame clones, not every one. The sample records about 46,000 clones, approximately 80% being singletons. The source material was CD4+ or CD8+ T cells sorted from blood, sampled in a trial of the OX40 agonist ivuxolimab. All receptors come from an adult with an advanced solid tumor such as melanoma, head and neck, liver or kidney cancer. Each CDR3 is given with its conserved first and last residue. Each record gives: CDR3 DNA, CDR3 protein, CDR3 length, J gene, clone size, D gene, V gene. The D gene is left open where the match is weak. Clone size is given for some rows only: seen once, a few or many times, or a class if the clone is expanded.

CDR3 DNA: TGTGCCAGCAGCCGGGGATTTCGCAACGAGCAGTACTTC; CDR3 protein: CASSRGFRNEQYF; CDR3 length: 13; J gene: TRBJ2-7; clone size: -; D gene: -; V gene: TRBV5-4
CDR3 DNA: TGTGCCTGGAGCCGGGATACAGGAAACACCATATATTTT; CDR3 protein: CAWSRDTGNTIYF; CDR3 length: 13; J gene: TRBJ1-3; clone size: once; D gene: -; V gene: TRBV30
CDR3 DNA: TGTGCCAGCAGCACTCCGGGACAGAGTAACTATGGCTACACCTTC; CDR3 protein: CASSTPGQSNYGYTF; CDR3 length: 15; J gene: TRBJ1-2; clone size: few; D gene: TRBD1; V gene: TRBV5-5
CDR3 DNA: TGTGCCAGCAGACCAATAGCGGGAGGGGGTGAGCAGTTCTTC; CDR3 protein: CASRPIAGGGEQFF; CDR3 length: 14; J gene: TRBJ2-1; clone size: -; D gene: TRBD2; V gene: TRBV27
CDR3 DNA: TGTGCCAGCAGCTTAGCCTCCAGCAATCAGCCCCAGCATTTT; CDR3 protein: CASSLASSNQPQHF; CDR3 length: 14; J gene: TRBJ1-5; clone size: -; D gene: -; V gene: TRBV11-2
CDR3 DNA: TGTGCCAGCTCACCACCGGCAGGGGGCTCTGGAAACACCATATATTTT; CDR3 protein: CASSPPAGGSGNTIYF; CDR3 length: 16; J gene: TRBJ1-3; clone size: once; D gene: TRBD1; V gene: TRBV18
CDR3 DNA: TGTGCCAGTAACTTGGGCTGGCAAGAGACCCAGTACTTC; CDR3 protein: CASNLGWQETQYF; CDR3 length: 13; J gene: TRBJ2-5; clone size: -; D gene: -; V gene: TRBV28
CDR3 DNA: TGTGCCAGTCGCCCCGGCGGGGGCGCGGGAGAGACCCAGTACTTC; CDR3 protein: CASRPGGGAGETQYF; CDR3 length: 15; J gene: TRBJ2-5; clone size: -; D gene: -; V gene: TRBV19
CDR3 DNA: TGTGCCAGTAGTCCGGCTAACTATGGCTACACCTTC; CDR3 protein: CASSPANYGYTF; CDR3 length: 12; J gene: TRBJ1-2; clone size: -; D gene: -; V gene: TRBV19
CDR3 DNA: TGTGCCAGTTCCAGGGTCGACAATCAGCCCCAGCATTTT; CDR3 protein: CASSRVDNQPQHF; CDR3 length: 13; J gene: TRBJ1-5; clone size: -; D gene: -; V gene: TRBV19
CDR3 DNA: TGCGCCAGCAGCATGGGACAGTGGAGGGAGACCCAGTACTTC; CDR3 protein: CASSMGQWRETQYF; CDR3 length: 14; J gene: TRBJ2-5; clone size: -; D gene: TRBD1; V gene: TRBV5-1
CDR3 DNA: TGTGCCAGCAGTCTTCGGAGGTTGGGCGTGAACACTGAAGCTTTCTTT; CDR3 protein: CASSLRRLGVNTEAFF; CDR3 length: 16; J gene: TRBJ1-1; clone size: -; D gene: -; V gene: TRBV27
CDR3 DNA: TGTGCCTCCTTGGGGGGGCTGAACACTGAAGCTTTCTTT; CDR3 protein: CASLGGLNTEAFF; CDR3 length: 13; J gene: TRBJ1-1; clone size: -; D gene: -; V gene: TRBV6-1
CDR3 DNA: TGTGCCAGTAGAGAGGGGACAGGCGGATTCTATGGCTACACCTTC; CDR3 protein: CASREGTGGFYGYTF; CDR3 length: 15; J gene: TRBJ1-2; clone size: -; D gene: TRBD1; V gene: TRBV19
CDR3 DNA: TGTGCCAGCAGCGTAGAAGGACAGGGATACGAGCAGTACTTC; CDR3 protein: CASSVEGQGYEQYF; CDR3 length: 14; J gene: TRBJ2-7; clone size: -; D gene: TRBD1; V gene: TRBV9
CDR3 DNA: TGTGCCAGCAGGGACGGGATAGGTGGGCGGGAGGCCTATAATGAGCAGTTCTTC; CDR3 protein: CASRDGIGGREAYNEQFF; CDR3 length: 18; J gene: TRBJ2-1; clone size: -; D gene: TRBD2; V gene: TRBV28
CDR3 DNA: TGCGCCAGCAGCTCCATGACTAGCGCTAATGAGCAGTTCTTC; CDR3 protein: CASSSMTSANEQFF; CDR3 length: 14; J gene: TRBJ2-1; clone size: -; D gene: TRBD2; V gene: TRBV5-1
CDR3 DNA: TGTGCCATCAGCCGAAGTTGGGACAGGGTGGCCGGGTCACCCCTCCACTTT; CDR3 protein: CAISRSWDRVAGSPLHF; CDR3 length: 17; J gene: TRBJ1-6; clone size: -; D gene: TRBD1; V gene: TRBV10-3
CDR3 DNA: TGTGCCAGCAGCTTTTTCCCCCCAAGCGCCCAAGAGACCCAGTACTTC; CDR3 protein: CASSFFPPSAQETQYF; CDR3 length: 16; J gene: TRBJ2-5; clone size: -; D gene: -; V gene: TRBV11-2
CDR3 DNA: TGTGCCAGCAGCACGAGAAACACTGAAGCTTTCTTT; CDR3 protein: CASSTRNTEAFF; CDR3 length: 12; J gene: TRBJ1-1; clone size: -; D gene: -; V gene: TRBV14
CDR3 DNA: TGTGCCAGCAGCGTAGGGCCAGGGGGTGAAAAACTGTTTTTT; CDR3 protein: CASSVGPGGEKLFF; CDR3 length: 14; J gene: TRBJ1-4; clone size: medium-sized; D gene: TRBD1; V gene: TRBV9
CDR3 DNA: TGCGCCAGCAGCCCAAGGACTAGCGGGAGTAAAGAGACCCAGTACTTC; CDR3 protein: CASSPRTSGSKETQYF; CDR3 length: 16; J gene: TRBJ2-5; clone size: -; D gene: TRBD2; V gene: TRBV4-1
CDR3 DNA: TGTGCCAGCAGCTCACCGGACAGGGTAGGAACCCAGTACTTC; CDR3 protein: CASSSPDRVGTQYF; CDR3 length: 14; J gene: TRBJ2-5; clone size: once; D gene: TRBD1; V gene: TRBV5-4
CDR3 DNA: TGTGCCAGCAGCGACCGACCCACAGATACGCAGTATTTT; CDR3 protein: CASSDRPTDTQYF; CDR3 length: 13; J gene: TRBJ2-3; clone size: once; D gene: -; V gene: TRBV7-3
CDR3 DNA: TGTGCCAGCCTCACAGGGGGATCTAGCTCCTACGAGCAGTACTTC; CDR3 protein: CASLTGGSSSYEQYF; CDR3 length: 15; J gene: TRBJ2-7; clone size: -; D gene: TRBD1; V gene: TRBV13
CDR3 DNA: TGTGCCAGCAGCTTATTGTGGCGGGGGGCTGACACTGAAGCTTTCTTT; CDR3 protein: CASSLLWRGADTEAFF; CDR3 length: 16; J gene: TRBJ1-1; clone size: -; D gene: -; V gene: TRBV5-6
CDR3 DNA: TGTGCCAGCAGCTTAGGACAGGGTAGTACTGGGGCCAACGTCCTGACTTTC; CDR3 protein: CASSLGQGSTGANVLTF; CDR3 length: 17; J gene: TRBJ2-6; clone size: -; D gene: -; V gene: TRBV13
CDR3 DNA: TGTGCCATGACCGTGGGTGAAAAACTGTTTTTT; CDR3 protein: CAMTVGEKLFF; CDR3 length: 11; J gene: TRBJ1-4; clone size: few; D gene: -; V gene: TRBV2
CDR3 DNA: TGCGCCAGCAGCCAAGATCGTCGAAGGGCAGATACGCAGTATTTT; CDR3 protein: CASSQDRRRADTQYF; CDR3 length: 15; J gene: TRBJ2-3; clone size: once; D gene: -; V gene: TRBV4-3
CDR3 DNA: TGTGCCTACGAGGCGGGAACGCCCTACGAGCAGTACTTC; CDR3 protein: CAYEAGTPYEQYF; CDR3 length: 13; J gene: TRBJ2-7; clone size: -; D gene: -; V gene: TRBV28
CDR3 DNA: TGTGCCAGCAGACCTCCCGGTACAGGGTCCCACGGGTATGGCTACACCTTC; CDR3 protein: CASRPPGTGSHGYGYTF; CDR3 length: 17; J gene: TRBJ1-2; clone size: -; D gene: -; V gene: TRBV7-2
CDR3 DNA: TGTGCCAGCAGTTACGGAGAGAACACTGAAGCTTTCTTT; CDR3 protein: CASSYGENTEAFF; CDR3 length: 13; J gene: TRBJ1-1; clone size: -; D gene: -; V gene: TRBV6-5
CDR3 DNA: TGTGCCACCCATCCCCCACAGCGGGTCCACGAGCAGTACTTC; CDR3 protein: CATHPPQRVHEQYF; CDR3 length: 14; J gene: TRBJ2-7; clone size: -; D gene: -; V gene: TRBV19
CDR3 DNA: TGTGCCAGCAGCTTGAACAGCCAAGAGACCCAGTACTTC; CDR3 protein: CASSLNSQETQYF; CDR3 length: 13; J gene: TRBJ2-5; clone size: few; D gene: -; V gene: TRBV7-2
CDR3 DNA: TGCAGCGTGCGGACAGGCCAAGGAGGGCAGCCCCAGCATTTT; CDR3 protein: CSVRTGQGGQPQHF; CDR3 length: 14; J gene: TRBJ1-5; clone size: -; D gene: TRBD1; V gene: TRBV29-1
CDR3 DNA: TGTGCCAGCAGCTTTGACCGGGAGGACACCGGGGAGCTGTTTTTT; CDR3 protein: CASSFDREDTGELFF; CDR3 length: 15; J gene: TRBJ2-2; clone size: -; D gene: TRBD2; V gene: TRBV7-2
CDR3 DNA: TGTGCCAGCAGGGGATTGGGCCCCAAGGAAGCTTTCTTT; CDR3 protein: CASRGLGPKEAFF; CDR3 length: 13; J gene: TRBJ1-1; clone size: -; D gene: -; V gene: TRBV27
CDR3 DNA: TGTGCCAGTAGTACCCCCGGGACAGCTCCCTATGGCTACACCTTC; CDR3 protein: CASSTPGTAPYGYTF; CDR3 length: 15; J gene: TRBJ1-2; clone size: once; D gene: TRBD1; V gene: TRBV19
CDR3 DNA: TGTGCCAGCCTGTCGACTAGCGGCCCCACAGATACGCAGTATTTT; CDR3 protein: CASLSTSGPTDTQYF; CDR3 length: 15; J gene: TRBJ2-3; clone size: -; D gene: TRBD2; V gene: TRBV7-9
CDR3 DNA: TGTGCCAGCAGCTTAAATCCCTTTAACTATGGCTACACCTTC; CDR3 protein: CASSLNPFNYGYTF; CDR3 length: 14; J gene: TRBJ1-2; clone size: -; D gene: -; V gene: TRBV7-2
CDR3 DNA: TGTGCCAGCTCTACCGGGACAATCGGCTATGGCTACACCTTC; CDR3 protein: CASSTGTIGYGYTF; CDR3 length: 14; J gene: TRBJ1-2; clone size: -; D gene: -; V gene: TRBV18
CDR3 DNA: TGCGCCAGCAGCTTGGATGGGACTAGGATTCGGCTCACAGATACGCAGTATTTT; CDR3 protein: CASSLDGTRIRLTDTQYF; CDR3 length: 18; J gene: TRBJ2-3; clone size: -; D gene: TRBD2; V gene: TRBV5-1
CDR3 DNA: TGTGCCAGTAGTAAGAACACTGAAGCTTTCTTT; CDR3 protein: CASSKNTEAFF; CDR3 length: 11; J gene: TRBJ1-1; clone size: few; D gene: -; V gene: TRBV19
CDR3 DNA: TGTGCCAGCAGTGAAAAAGGGATGGACCCAACAGATACGCAGTATTTT; CDR3 protein: CASSEKGMDPTDTQYF; CDR3 length: 16; J gene: TRBJ2-3; clone size: -; D gene: -; V gene: TRBV2
CDR3 DNA: TGTGCCAGCAGCCCAACCTCCCGGGGGCCCCCCAATGATGAGCAGTTCTTC; CDR3 protein: CASSPTSRGPPNDEQFF; CDR3 length: 17; J gene: TRBJ2-1; clone size: -; D gene: -; V gene: TRBV7-9
CDR3 DNA: TGTGCCAGCTACGACAGCGCGAACACTGAAGCTTTCTTT; CDR3 protein: CASYDSANTEAFF; CDR3 length: 13; J gene: TRBJ1-1; clone size: -; D gene: -; V gene: TRBV5-4
CDR3 DNA: TGTGCCAGCAGCGCCGGACAGGGCCCCTATGGCTACACCTTC; CDR3 protein: CASSAGQGPYGYTF; CDR3 length: 14; J gene: TRBJ1-2; clone size: -; D gene: TRBD1; V gene: TRBV9
CDR3 DNA: TGTGCCAGCAGTTACGTCCGAGGTCACAATGAGCAGTTCTTC; CDR3 protein: CASSYVRGHNEQFF; CDR3 length: 14; J gene: TRBJ2-1; clone size: -; D gene: -; V gene: TRBV6-5
CDR3 DNA: TGTGCCAGCAGTTTTTTGCTGGAGAAGACTAGCGGGGCCTACGAGCAGTACTTC; CDR3 protein: CASSFLLEKTSGAYEQYF; CDR3 length: 18; J gene: TRBJ2-7; clone size: -; D gene: TRBD2; V gene: TRBV27
CDR3 DNA: TGCGCCAGCTGGCGGGGCATCGACCTCCGAGAGACCCAGTACTTC; CDR3 protein: CASWRGIDLRETQYF; CDR3 length: 15; J gene: TRBJ2-5; clone size: -; D gene: -; V gene: TRBV5-1
CDR3 DNA: TGTGCCAGCAGCCTCCGGACAGGGATGAACACTGAAGCTTTCTTT; CDR3 protein: CASSLRTGMNTEAFF; CDR3 length: 15; J gene: TRBJ1-1; clone size: -; D gene: TRBD1; V gene: TRBV14
CDR3 DNA: TGTGCCAGCAGCTTGAGGACAGGATTTATGGCTTTCTTT; CDR3 protein: CASSLRTGFMAFF; CDR3 length: 13; J gene: TRBJ1-1; clone size: once; D gene: TRBD1; V gene: TRBV5-4
CDR3 DNA: TGTGCCAGCAGCCGAGGGGGACTAGCGGGAGGAACCTACAATGAGCAGTTCTTC; CDR3 protein: CASSRGGLAGGTYNEQFF; CDR3 length: 18; J gene: TRBJ2-1; clone size: -; D gene: TRBD2; V gene: TRBV5-4
CDR3 DNA: TGCGCCAGCAGCCAAGATAGATTTGGACTTAACTCCTACGAGCAGTACTTC; CDR3 protein: CASSQDRFGLNSYEQYF; CDR3 length: 17; J gene: TRBJ2-7; clone size: -; D gene: -; V gene: TRBV4-1
CDR3 DNA: TGTGCCAGCACCCCGAGTGGCTCCTACAATGAGCAGTTCTTC; CDR3 protein: CASTPSGSYNEQFF; CDR3 length: 14; J gene: TRBJ2-1; clone size: -; D gene: -; V gene: TRBV6-6
CDR3 DNA: TGTGCCAGCAGCTCACAGTCGAACTATGGCTACACCTTC; CDR3 protein: CASSSQSNYGYTF; CDR3 length: 13; J gene: TRBJ1-2; clone size: -; D gene: -; V gene: TRBV5-4